This T cell receptor (beta chain) was sequenced for a study of T cell changes during pregnancy in multiple sclerosis. Libraries were prepared by immunoSEQ multiplex PCR; TCRdb keeps only in-frame clonotypes and omits some of them. Found here are tens of thousands of clones, 70% to 90% of them singletons; the top ten hold 6% to 7.5%. The sequencing used CD8+ T cells from peripheral blood mononuclear cells, collected in the third trimester of pregnancy. The receptor was isolated from a female donor with multiple sclerosis, enrolled in a pregnancy study.

The CDR3 bases are TGTGCCAGCAGTCAAGGTAGCGGTGGGGGGGCCACAGATACGCAGTATTTT. Its translation: CASSQGSGGGATDTQYF. The chain uses TRBV6-1 and TRBJ2-3, with D maybe TRBD2 (7 bases). Trimming took off 5 bases at V and 2 bases at J, with 20 bases between the two ends. This CDR3 has 17 amino acids. In germline, CDR1 is MNHNS, CDR2 SASEGT.